This T cell receptor (beta chain) was sequenced for a study of blood T cell repertoires in COVID-19. This table comes from immunoSEQ multiplex PCR, and its TCRdb copy is limited to in-frame clones, with some not included. Here the sample spans 180,000 or so clones, approximately 88% being singletons. This CDR3 is 14 amino acids long. V was trimmed by 4 bases and J by 5 bases, leaving 9 bases between them. Germline CDR1 is SGHTA and CDR2 is FQGNSA. The rearrangement joins TRBV7-2 to TRBJ1-6; D may be TRBD1 (6 bases). Material for sequencing was peripheral blood. This receptor was obtained from a man in his forties with acute or convalescent COVID-19. The CDR3: CASSSRGHNSPLHF. CDR3 DNA: TGTGCCAGCAGCTCCAGGGGACATAATTCACCCCTCCACTTT. The full variable domain, completed using reference TRBV7-2 and TRBJ1-6, is GAGVSQSPSNKVTEKGKDVELRCDPISGHTALYWYRQSLGQGLEFLIYFQGNSAPDKSGLPSDRFSAERTGGSVSTLTIQRTQQEDSAVYLCASSSRGHNSPLHFGNGTRLTVT.